This T cell receptor (beta chain) was recorded in a study of beta chain features in type 1 diabetes. Overall study results and limits: A moderate, significant TCRB CDR3 shortening appeared in type 1 diabetes across four CD4+ subsets.

This clone was seen a handful of times. Its antigen is as yet unknown. This same CDR3 is encoded by further DNA sequences in the sample. Expressed TCRB transcripts were sequenced after all isolated RNA was converted to cDNA. Clones were read by immunoSEQ multiplex PCR, and TCRdb kept only the in-frame ones, dropping some. Of hundreds of thousands of clones listed, 13% are singletons. V lost 1 base, J lost 3 bases, and 1 base lay in between. The CDR3 spans 11 residues. CDR1 MNHEY and CDR2 SVGAGI come from the germline V gene. The TCR comes from a man between 18 and 29 years old with type 1 diabetes. The chain has TRBV6-5 and TRBJ2-7; D call uncertain. What was sequenced was naive CD4+ T cells from blood. CDR3 DNA: TGTGCCAGCAGTTACTACTACGAGCAGTACTTC. This translates into CASSYYYEQYF.